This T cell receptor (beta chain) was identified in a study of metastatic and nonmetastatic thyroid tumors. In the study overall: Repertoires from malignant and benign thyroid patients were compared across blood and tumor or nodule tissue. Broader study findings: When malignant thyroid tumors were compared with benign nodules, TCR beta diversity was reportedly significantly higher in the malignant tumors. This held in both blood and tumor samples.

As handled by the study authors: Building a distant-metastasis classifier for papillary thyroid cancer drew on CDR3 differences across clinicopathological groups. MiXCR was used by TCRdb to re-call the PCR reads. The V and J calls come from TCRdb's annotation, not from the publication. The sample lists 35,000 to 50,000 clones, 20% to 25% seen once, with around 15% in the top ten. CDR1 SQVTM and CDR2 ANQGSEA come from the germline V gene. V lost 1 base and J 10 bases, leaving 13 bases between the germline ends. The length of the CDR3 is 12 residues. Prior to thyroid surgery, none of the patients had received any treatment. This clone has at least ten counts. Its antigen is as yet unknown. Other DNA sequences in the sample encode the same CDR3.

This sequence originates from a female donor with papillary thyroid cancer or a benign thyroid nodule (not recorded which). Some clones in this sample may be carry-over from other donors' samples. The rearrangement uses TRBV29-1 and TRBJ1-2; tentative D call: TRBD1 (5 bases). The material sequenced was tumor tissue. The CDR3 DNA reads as TGCAGCGTTGAAGCAGGGTACGGTGCCTACACCTTC. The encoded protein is CSVEAGYGAYTF.